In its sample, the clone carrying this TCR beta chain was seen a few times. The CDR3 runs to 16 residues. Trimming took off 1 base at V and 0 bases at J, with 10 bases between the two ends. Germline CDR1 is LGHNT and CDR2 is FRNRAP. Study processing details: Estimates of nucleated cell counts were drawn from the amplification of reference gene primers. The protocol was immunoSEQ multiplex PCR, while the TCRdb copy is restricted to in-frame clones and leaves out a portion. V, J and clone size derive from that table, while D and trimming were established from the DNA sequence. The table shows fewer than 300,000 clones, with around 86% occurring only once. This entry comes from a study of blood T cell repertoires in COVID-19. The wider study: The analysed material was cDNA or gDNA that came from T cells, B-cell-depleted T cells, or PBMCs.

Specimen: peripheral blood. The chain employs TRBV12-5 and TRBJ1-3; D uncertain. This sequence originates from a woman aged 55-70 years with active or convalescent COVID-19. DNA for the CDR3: TGTGCTAGTGGTTTGGGGACGGACTCCTCTGGAAACACCATATATTTT. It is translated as CASGLGTDSSGNTIYF. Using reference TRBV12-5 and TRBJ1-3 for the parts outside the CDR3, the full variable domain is DARVTQTPRHKVTEMGQEVTMRCQPILGHNTVFWYRQTMMQGLELLAYFRNRAPLDDSGMPKDRFSAEMPDATLATLKIQPSEPRDSAVYFCASGLGTDSSGNTIYFGEGSWLTVV.